This record looks at one T cell receptor (beta chain) sequence and its context. Other DNA sequences from this sample encode an identical CDR3 as well. Generated by immunoSEQ multiplex PCR, the TCRdb table keeps only in-frame clones and is missing some. The table records about 100,000 clones, about 87% of them present only once. The sample comes from a study of T cell responses to AZD1222 COVID-19 vaccine. CDR3 length: 14 amino acids. CDR1 and CDR2 from the germline V gene are SGHAT and FQNNGV. V gave up 1 base and J gave up 1 base, with 7 bases separating them. The input for sequencing was peripheral blood, taken on day 0 of AZD1222 vaccination. The chain uses TRBV11-2 and TRBJ1-1; D unresolved. The source of this sequence is an adult in good health. The CDR3 region is CASSLALENTEAFF. The DNA of the CDR3 is TGTGCCAGCAGCTTAGCATTGGAGAACACTGAAGCTTTCTTT.